The T cell receptor beta chain described here comes from a study of blood T cell repertoires in COVID-19. Study details: The study drew acute and convalescent COVID-19 samples from the United States, Italy and Spain.

The germline V and J ends were trimmed by 1 base and 5 bases, with 11 bases remaining between them. Germline loops: CDR1 LGHDT, CDR2 YNNKEL (reference sequence). The CDR3 runs 15 residues. Authors' processing steps: Amplification of reference gene primers was used by the study to estimate nucleated cell counts. Measured with immunoSEQ multiplex PCR; TCRdb has only the in-frame clones, and not every one. V and J calls and clone size are as listed in that table; D and trimming were resolved from the DNA. This sample carries some 250,000 clones, 75% to 90% of them seen once, and the ten largest clones take approximately 2%. This clone was counted once. The participants were between about 18 and 89 years old and came from about two dozen US areas. Grouping used clinical history reported by participants in a survey and questionnaire.

The receptor was isolated from a woman in her fifties or sixties who had recovered from COVID-19. Input material: PBMCs or T cells enriched from blood (not recorded which). This chain uses TRBV3-1 (or the pseudogene TRBV3-2) with TRBJ2-2; the D is unclear. The CDR3, as DNA: TGTGCCAGCAGCCAAGCTCACGGGTCAACCGGGGAGCTGTTTTTT. As protein: CASSQAHGSTGELFF.